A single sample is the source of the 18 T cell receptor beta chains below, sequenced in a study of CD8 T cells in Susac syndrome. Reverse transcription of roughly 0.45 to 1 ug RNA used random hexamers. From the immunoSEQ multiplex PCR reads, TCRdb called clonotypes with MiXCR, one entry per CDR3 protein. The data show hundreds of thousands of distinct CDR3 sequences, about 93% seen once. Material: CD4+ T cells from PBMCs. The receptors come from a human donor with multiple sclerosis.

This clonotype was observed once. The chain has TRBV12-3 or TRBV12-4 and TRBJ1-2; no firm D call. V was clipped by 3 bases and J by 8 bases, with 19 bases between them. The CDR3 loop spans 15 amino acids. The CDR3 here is CASSLMTPQVEGYTF. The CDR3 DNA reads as TGTGCCAGCAGTTTGATGACACCCCAGGTGGAAGGCTACACCTTC.

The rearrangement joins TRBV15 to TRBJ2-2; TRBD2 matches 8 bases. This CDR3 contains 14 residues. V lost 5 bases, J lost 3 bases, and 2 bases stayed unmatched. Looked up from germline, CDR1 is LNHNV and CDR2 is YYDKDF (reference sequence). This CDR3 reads CATSRGGYTGELFF. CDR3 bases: TGTGCCACCAGCCGGGGGGGGTACACCGGGGAGCTGTTTTTT.

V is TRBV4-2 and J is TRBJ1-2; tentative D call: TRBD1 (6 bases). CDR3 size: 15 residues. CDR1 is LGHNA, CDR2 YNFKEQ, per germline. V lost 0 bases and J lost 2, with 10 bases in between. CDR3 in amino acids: CASSQEQGTNYGYTF. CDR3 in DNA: TGTGCCAGCAGCCAAGAGCAGGGGACAAACTATGGCTACACCTTC.

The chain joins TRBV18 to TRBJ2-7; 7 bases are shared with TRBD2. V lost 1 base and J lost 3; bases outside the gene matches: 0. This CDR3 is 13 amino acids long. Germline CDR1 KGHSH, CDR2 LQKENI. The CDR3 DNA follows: TGTGCCAGCTCACCACTAGCGGGCTACGAGCAGTACTTC. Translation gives CASSPLAGYEQYF.

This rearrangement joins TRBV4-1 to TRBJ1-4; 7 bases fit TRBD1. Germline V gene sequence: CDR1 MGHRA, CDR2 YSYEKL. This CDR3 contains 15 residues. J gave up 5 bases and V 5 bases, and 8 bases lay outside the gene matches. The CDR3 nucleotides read TGCGCCAGCAGCTTCGACAGGGTTCCAAATGAAAAACTGTTTTTT. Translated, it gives CASSFDRVPNEKLFF.

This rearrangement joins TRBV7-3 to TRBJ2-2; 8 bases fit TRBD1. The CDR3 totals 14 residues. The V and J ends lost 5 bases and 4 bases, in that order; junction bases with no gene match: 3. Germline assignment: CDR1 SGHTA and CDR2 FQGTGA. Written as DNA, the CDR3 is TGTGCCAGCAGCGTGGACAGGGCCACCGGGGAGCTGTTTTTT. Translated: CASSVDRATGELFF.

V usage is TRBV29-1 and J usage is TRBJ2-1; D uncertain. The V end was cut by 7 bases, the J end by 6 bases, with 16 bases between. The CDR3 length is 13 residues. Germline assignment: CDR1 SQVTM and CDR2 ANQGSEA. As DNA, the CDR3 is TGCAGCGCTTTTGACGGTAACCCCAATGAGCAGTTCTTC. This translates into CSAFDGNPNEQFF.

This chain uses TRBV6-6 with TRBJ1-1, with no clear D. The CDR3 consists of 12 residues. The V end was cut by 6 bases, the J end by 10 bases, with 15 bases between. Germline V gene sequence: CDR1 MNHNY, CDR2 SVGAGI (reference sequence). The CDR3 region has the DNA TGTGCCAGCAGACCCCCCGGGGTGGGAGCTTTCTTT. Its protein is CASRPPGVGAFF.

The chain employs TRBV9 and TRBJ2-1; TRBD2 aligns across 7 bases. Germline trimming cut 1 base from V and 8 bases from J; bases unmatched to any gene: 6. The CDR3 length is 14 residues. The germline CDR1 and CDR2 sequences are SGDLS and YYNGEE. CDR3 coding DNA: TGTGCCAGCAGCGTAACCGGGACTACGGATGAGCAGTTCTTC. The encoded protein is CASSVTGTTDEQFF.

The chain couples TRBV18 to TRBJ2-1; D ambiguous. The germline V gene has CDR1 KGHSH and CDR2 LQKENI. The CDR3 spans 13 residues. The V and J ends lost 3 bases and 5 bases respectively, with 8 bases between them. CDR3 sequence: CASSPQSHNEQFF. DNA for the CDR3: TGTGCCAGCTCACCTCAGTCCCACAATGAGCAGTTCTTC.

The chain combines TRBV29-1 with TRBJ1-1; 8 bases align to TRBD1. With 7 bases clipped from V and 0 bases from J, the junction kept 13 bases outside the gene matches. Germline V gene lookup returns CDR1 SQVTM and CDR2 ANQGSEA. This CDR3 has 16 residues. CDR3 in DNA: TGCAGCGGTACCCGGGACAGGTCACCTATGAACACTGAAGCTTTCTTT. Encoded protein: CSGTRDRSPMNTEAFF.

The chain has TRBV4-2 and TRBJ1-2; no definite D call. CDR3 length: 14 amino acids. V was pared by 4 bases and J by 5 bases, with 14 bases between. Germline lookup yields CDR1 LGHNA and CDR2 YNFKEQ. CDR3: CASSLGEGGYGYTF. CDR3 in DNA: TGTGCCAGCAGCCTTGGGGAAGGAGGGTATGGCTACACCTTC.

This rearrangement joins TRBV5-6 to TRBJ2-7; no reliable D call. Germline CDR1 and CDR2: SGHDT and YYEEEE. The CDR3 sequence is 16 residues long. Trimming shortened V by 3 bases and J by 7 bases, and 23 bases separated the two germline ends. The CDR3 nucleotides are TGTGCCAGCAGCTGTAACCTACTAATAACGTGCAGAGAGCAGTACGTC. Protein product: CASSCNLLITCREQYV.

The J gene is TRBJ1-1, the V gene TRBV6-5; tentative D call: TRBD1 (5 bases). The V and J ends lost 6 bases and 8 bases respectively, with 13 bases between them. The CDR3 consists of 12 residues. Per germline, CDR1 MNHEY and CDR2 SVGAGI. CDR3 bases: TGTGCCAGCAGGTTAGGGACTAGGGAAGCTTTCTTT. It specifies CASRLGTREAFF.

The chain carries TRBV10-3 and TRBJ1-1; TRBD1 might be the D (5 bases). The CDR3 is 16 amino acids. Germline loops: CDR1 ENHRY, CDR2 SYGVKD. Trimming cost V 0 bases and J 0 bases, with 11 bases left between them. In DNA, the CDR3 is TGTGCCATCAGTGAGTCAGGACGGACAATGAACACTGAAGCTTTCTTT. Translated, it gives CAISESGRTMNTEAFF.

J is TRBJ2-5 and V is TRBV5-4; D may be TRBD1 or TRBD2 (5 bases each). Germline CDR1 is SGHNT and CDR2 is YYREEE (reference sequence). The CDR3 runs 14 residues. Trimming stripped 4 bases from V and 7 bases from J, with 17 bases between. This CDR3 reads CASSEGPHGGTQYF. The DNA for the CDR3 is TGTGCCAGCAGCGAGGGACCCCACGGCGGGACCCAGTACTTC.

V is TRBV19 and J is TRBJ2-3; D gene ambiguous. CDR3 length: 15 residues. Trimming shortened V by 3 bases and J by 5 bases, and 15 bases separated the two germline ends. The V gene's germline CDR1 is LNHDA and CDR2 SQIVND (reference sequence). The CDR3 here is CASSIDNAPGDTQYF. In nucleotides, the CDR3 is TGTGCCAGTAGTATCGACAACGCGCCCGGAGATACGCAGTATTTT.

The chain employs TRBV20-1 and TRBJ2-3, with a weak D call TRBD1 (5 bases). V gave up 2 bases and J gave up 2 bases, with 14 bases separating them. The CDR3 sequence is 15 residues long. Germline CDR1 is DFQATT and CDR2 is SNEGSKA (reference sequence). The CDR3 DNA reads TGCAGTGCTAGAAGGGGTAATATTAACACAGATACGCAGTATTTT. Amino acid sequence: CSARRGNINTDTQYF.